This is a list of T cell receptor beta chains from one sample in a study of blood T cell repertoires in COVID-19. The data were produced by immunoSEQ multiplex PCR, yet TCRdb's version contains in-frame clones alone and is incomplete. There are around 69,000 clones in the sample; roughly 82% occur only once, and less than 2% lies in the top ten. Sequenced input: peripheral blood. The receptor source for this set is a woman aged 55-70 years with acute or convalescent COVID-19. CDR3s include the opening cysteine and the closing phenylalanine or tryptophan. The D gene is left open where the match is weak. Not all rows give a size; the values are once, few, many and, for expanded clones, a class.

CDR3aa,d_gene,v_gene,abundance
CASSEGGGRRYYGYTF,.,TRBV3-1/TRBV3-2,few
CASSSIRQGRYTF,TRBD1,TRBV12-3/TRBV12-4,.
CASSEVGTASF,TRBD1,TRBV6-1,few
CASSLDSETQYF,.,TRBV11-3,.
CASSPPRSGELFF,.,TRBV13,.
CASSPYRRGHEQFF,.,TRBV7-3,.
CASSPEGWTSGLLSTDTQYF,TRBD2,TRBV7-8,.
CASSFSPDTEAFF,.,TRBV11-3,once
CASSLGQALNTEAFF,.,TRBV7-2,.
CAWSGTPGTGELFF,.,TRBV30,.
CASCGTGIRQPQHF,TRBD1,TRBV19,.
CASSPTGNSYQETQYF,TRBD1,TRBV7-9,.
CASSLGLVRLGSNQPQHF,.,TRBV7-8,few
CASSTGVAGQSPPSNYGYTF,TRBD1,TRBV28,.
CASSQAGGQRYGYTF,.,TRBV4-1,.
CASSSELNSGNTIYF,.,TRBV5-1,once
CASSGQGISYEQYF,TRBD1,TRBV2,.
CASSSSFGYTF,.,TRBV28,.
CASSPRAGGPSDTQYF,TRBD2,TRBV18,.
CASSYQQGWETQYF,TRBD1,TRBV28,.
CASSLSGLAEQETQYF,TRBD2,TRBV5-1,.
CASSPEHRQGRLIGNTIYF,TRBD1,TRBV6-6,.
CAWSVGGTASGNTIYF,.,TRBV30,.
CASSLVALAGPRETQYF,TRBD2,TRBV7-2,.
CASSKTTGGDEKLFF,TRBD1,TRBV7-9,.
CASSVAVPGGGTGELFF,.,TRBV9,.
CASSGGRGDNYGYTF,.,TRBV5-1,.
CASSTGQTNTEAFF,TRBD1,TRBV5-1,.
CASSFAGTGFGYTF,TRBD1,TRBV5-5,.
CASSDWGLGNQPQHF,.,TRBV6-1,.